These 26 T cell receptor beta chains share one sample of origin, sequenced in a study of blood T cell repertoires in COVID-19. Only in-frame clones appear in the TCRdb table, and some are missing; sequencing was by immunoSEQ multiplex PCR. Of over 70,000 clones in the sample, 80% to 90% were seen once. The sample consisted of peripheral blood. Receptor source: a human donor in a cohort sampled during active COVID-19.

Concerning this clone itself: Additional DNA sequences in this sample encode the identical CDR3. The chain joins TRBV7-2 to TRBJ2-3; D ambiguous. CDR1 and CDR2 (germline): SGHTA, FQGNSA. The V and J ends lost 1 base and 3 bases respectively, with 5 bases between them. This CDR3 contains 13 residues. The CDR3 nucleotides read TGTGCCAGCAGCTTAGATTATACAGATACGCAGTATTTT. The encoded protein is CASSLDYTDTQYF.

The genes are TRBV24-1 and TRBJ1-1; D perhaps matches TRBD1 (6 bases). Per the germline V gene, CDR1 is KGHDR and CDR2 is SFDVKD. This CDR3 spans 12 amino acids. The V gene lost 6 bases and the J gene lost 10 bases, with 14 bases spanning the gap. The CDR3 here is CATSLGAGSAFF. The CDR3 nucleotides read TGTGCCACCAGTTTGGGGGCAGGGTCAGCTTTCTTT.

The chain uses TRBV14 and TRBJ2-1, with 7 bases that match TRBD2. Looked up from germline, CDR1 is SGHDN and CDR2 is FVKESK. The CDR3 runs 16 residues. Trimming took 1 base from V and 0 from J; bases not matched to a gene: 3. DNA for the CDR3: TGTGCCAGCAGCCAAGTCGGCGGGAGCTCCTACAATGAGCAGTTCTTC. Protein product: CASSQVGGSSYNEQFF.

This clone has more than one count but fewer than ten. The gene calls are TRBV30 and TRBJ2-1, with 7 nucleotides matching TRBD2. V gave up 6 bases and J gave up 3 bases; unmatched junction bases: 8. There are 14 residues in the CDR3. Germline CDR1 GTSNPN, CDR2 SVGIG (reference sequence). Here the CDR3 reads CACLPGLFYNEQFF. The CDR3 DNA follows: TGTGCCTGCCTACCGGGACTATTCTACAATGAGCAGTTCTTC.

The V gene is TRBV3-1 (or the pseudogene TRBV3-2), the J gene TRBJ2-3; D unresolved. The CDR3 totals 17 residues. CDR1 and CDR2 (germline): LGHDT, YNNKEL (reference sequence). Trimming cost V 4 bases and J 5 bases, with 22 bases left between them. The CDR3 nucleotides read TGTGCCAGCAGCCGCGCACTCGGCGGCCCGGCCGTAGATACGCAGTATTTT. This gives the protein CASSRALGGPAVDTQYF.

The chain links TRBV30 to TRBJ2-3, with a possible D match to TRBD1 (6 bases). Trimming left V 2 bases short and J 5 bases short, with 17 bases between. Looked up from germline, CDR1 is GTSNPN and CDR2 is SVGIG (reference sequence). The CDR3 is 15 amino acids. CDR3 residues: CAWSLQGPVRDTQYF. The CDR3 DNA is TGTGCCTGGAGTTTACAGGGTCCGGTACGAGATACGCAGTATTTT. The entire variable domain, with the rest obtained from reference TRBV30 and TRBJ2-3, is as follows: SQTIHQWPATLVQPVGSPLSLECTVEGTSNPNLYWYRQAAGRGLQLLFYSVGIGQISSEVPQNLSASRPQDRQFILSSKKLLLSDSGFYLCAWSLQGPVRDTQYFGPGTRLTVL.

V is TRBV28 and J is TRBJ2-1; D gene unclear. The V end lost 2 bases, the J end lost 8 bases, and 7 bases lay between the germline ends. Germline CDR1 and CDR2: MDHEN and SYDVKM. The CDR3 extends over 12 amino acids. Here the CDR3 DNA reads TGTGCCAGCAGTTTACCTCCCCATGAGCAGTTCTTC. Translation: CASSLPPHEQFF. The variable domain in full, with the rest retrieved from reference TRBV28 and TRBJ2-1, is DVKVTQSSRYLVKRTGEKVFLECVQDMDHENMFWYRQDPGLGLRLIYFSYDVKMKEKGDIPEGYSVSREKKERFSLILESASTNQTSMYLCASSLPPHEQFFGPGTRLTVL.

The CDR3 sequence is CASSNRFQNTEAFF. As DNA, the CDR3 is TGTGCCAGCAGCAACAGGTTCCAGAACACTGAAGCTTTCTTT. V gene TRBV7-6 combines with J gene TRBJ1-1; tentatively, D is TRBD1 (5 bases). The V and J ends lost 5 bases and 1 base respectively, with 11 bases between them. Germline V lookup: CDR1 SGHVS, CDR2 FNYEAQ. This CDR3 has 14 amino acids.

As to this clone: The junction differs from germline at one of its ends, possibly a read error. The chain is built from TRBV7-7 and TRBJ2-2; TRBD2 aligns across 7 bases. CDR1 and CDR2 (germline): SSHAT, FNYEAQ (reference sequence). The CDR3 loop spans 15 amino acids. The DNA for the CDR3 is TGTGCTAGCAGCTTACTAGGGGAGGGGACCGGGGAGCTGTTTTTT. Amino acid sequence: CASSLLGEGTGELFF.

The chain links TRBV6-2 or TRBV6-3 to TRBJ2-2; TRBD2 matches at 9 bases. Germline loops: CDR1 MNHEY, CDR2 SVGEGT. Germline trimming cut 5 bases from V and 2 bases from J; bases unmatched to any gene: 9. This CDR3 comprises 17 residues. CDR3 amino acids: CASSKTGLALNTGELFF. CDR3 nucleotide sequence: TGTGCCAGCAGTAAAACCGGACTAGCGCTAAACACCGGGGAGCTGTTTTTT.

The chain carries TRBV5-6 and TRBJ2-2; no definite D call. Trimming took 5 bases from V and 1 from J, leaving 12 bases between them. Germline V gene sequence: CDR1 SGHDT, CDR2 YYEEEE. The length of the CDR3 is 15 residues. The CDR3 nucleotides read TGTGCCAGCAGGGGCGTGGCAGGGAACACCGGGGAGCTGTTTTTT. Residues: CASRGVAGNTGELFF.

The chain combines TRBV29-1 with TRBJ1-2, with D maybe TRBD1 (6 bases). Trimming pared 5 bases from V and 7 bases from J, leaving 14 bases between. Germline assignment: CDR1 SQVTM and CDR2 ANQGSEA. The CDR3 has 12 amino acids. This chain's CDR3 is CSVRVGASGYTF. The CDR3 coding sequence is TGCAGCGTTCGAGTGGGGGCCAGTGGCTACACCTTC.

The chain combines TRBV24-1 with TRBJ2-1, with unresolved D. The germline CDR1 and CDR2 sequences are KGHDR and SFDVKD. The CDR3 runs to 14 residues. V was pared by 7 bases and J by 0 bases, with 9 bases between. The CDR3: CATSPRVSYNEQFF. CDR3 sequence (DNA): TGTGCCACCAGCCCCCGAGTCTCCTACAATGAGCAGTTCTTC.

This clone turned up a few times. V and J are TRBV12-5 and TRBJ1-1; D uncertain. Germline V lookup: CDR1 LGHNT, CDR2 FRNRAP. Trimming left V 1 base short and J 2 bases short, with 8 bases between. The CDR3 loop spans 14 amino acids. In DNA form, the CDR3 reads TGTGCTAGTGGTTTGGGAGGCGGAAACACTGAAGCTTTCTTT. It encodes CASGLGGGNTEAFF. Supplemented by reference TRBV12-5 and TRBJ1-1, the full variable domain reads DARVTQTPRHKVTEMGQEVTMRCQPILGHNTVFWYRQTMMQGLELLAYFRNRAPLDDSGMPKDRFSAEMPDATLATLKIQPSEPRDSAVYFCASGLGGGNTEAFFGQGTRLTVV.

This rearrangement joins TRBV10-1 to TRBJ2-7, with 8 bases matching TRBD2. In germline, CDR1 is WNHNN, CDR2 SYGVQD (reference sequence). Trimming removed 0 bases from V and 2 bases from J; junction bases left unmatched: 6. The CDR3 length is 16 residues. CDR3 nucleotide sequence: TGCGCCAGCAGTGAGTCGAGGACTAGCCGCACCTACGAGCAGTACTTC. This codes for CASSESRTSRTYEQYF.

The chain links TRBV24-1 to TRBJ1-2; a possible D gene is TRBD1 (6 bases). Trimming stripped 5 bases from V and 5 bases from J, with 17 bases between. The CDR3 is made up of 15 amino acids. Per germline, CDR1 KGHDR and CDR2 SFDVKD. CDR3 sequence: CATSAGLGQGYGYTF. CDR3 nucleotide sequence: TGTGCCACCAGTGCCGGGTTGGGGCAGGGGTATGGCTACACCTTC.

CDR3 loop: CASSLATITSGTGELFF. CDR3 sequence (DNA): TGCGCCAGCAGCTTGGCAACTATAACTAGCGGGACCGGGGAGCTGTTTTTT. The chain is built from TRBV5-1 and TRBJ2-2, with 9 bases fitting TRBD2. The CDR3 is 17 residues long. The V segment lost 0 bases and the J segment 5 bases; nucleotides outside the gene matches: 8. Germline V CDR1 and CDR2: SGHRS, YFSETQ.

In this sample, this clone turned up a few times. This sequence joins TRBV30 and TRBJ1-5, with D tentatively TRBD1 (5 bases). The CDR3 sequence is 14 residues long. Germline V lookup: CDR1 GTSNPN, CDR2 SVGIG (reference sequence). V was cut by 2 bases and J by 2 bases, with 10 bases left in between. CDR3 region: CAWSRGHGNQPQHF. The CDR3 DNA is TGTGCCTGGAGTCGAGGACACGGCAATCAGCCCCAGCATTTT.

This rearrangement joins TRBV21-1 to TRBJ1-3; the table calls TRBD1, which could not be checked here. TRBV21-1 corresponds to a pseudogene. The CDR3 spans 19 residues. The CDR3 here is CASSKEPYQGAISGNTIYF. For the CDR3, the DNA is TGTGCCAGCAGCAAAGAGCCATATCAAGGGGCCATCTCTGGAAACACCATATATTTT.

V is TRBV2 and J is TRBJ1-1; D is unclear. The CDR3 runs 12 residues. The germline V gene encodes CDR1 SNHLY and CDR2 FYNNEI. V lost 2 bases to trimming and J lost 4 bases, with 5 bases between them. The CDR3 nucleotides read TGTGCCAGCAGTGAATCCCTCACTGAAGCTTTCTTT. This codes for CASSESLTEAFF.

The chain recombines TRBV30 with TRBJ1-1; weak D call: TRBD1 (5 bases). Germline V gene lookup returns CDR1 GTSNPN and CDR2 SVGIG (reference sequence). Trimming shortened V by 2 bases and J by 1 base, and 14 bases separated the two germline ends. The CDR3 is 15 residues long. CDR3 amino acids: CAWSRPGTANTEAFF. The CDR3 DNA reads TGTGCCTGGAGTCGCCCCGGGACTGCGAACACTGAAGCTTTCTTT.

The V and J genes are TRBV24-1 and TRBJ2-1; 9 nucleotides match TRBD1. Trimming at V came to 12 bases and at J to 4 bases, leaving 3 bases not matched to a gene. There are 12 residues in the CDR3. Looked up from germline, CDR1 is KGHDR and CDR2 is SFDVKD. The chain's CDR3 is CASGQGYNEQFF. CDR3 bases: TGTGCCTCTGGACAGGGGTACAATGAGCAGTTCTTC.

This chain uses TRBV7-2 with TRBJ2-1, with 7 bases lining up with TRBD2. Germline CDR1 reads SGHTA; CDR2 reads FQGNSA. V trimming: 6 bases; J trimming: 9 bases; junction bases outside the gene matches: 2. This CDR3 comprises 11 residues. CDR3 nucleotide sequence: TGTGCCAGCAGGGGGGAGGGTGAGCAGTTCTTC. It encodes CASRGEGEQFF.

The chain joins TRBV5-6 to TRBJ1-5; 8 nucleotides agree with TRBD1. The CDR3 is made up of 16 amino acids. The V gene's germline CDR1 is SGHDT and CDR2 YYEEEE. The junction had 5 bases not matched to a gene; V was cut back by 0 bases and J by 3 bases. The CDR3 DNA reads as TGTGCCAGCAGCTTGGACGGGACAGGTAACAATCAGCCCCAGCATTTT. It is translated as CASSLDGTGNNQPQHF.

The rearrangement uses TRBV5-1 and TRBJ1-2; 9 nucleotides align to TRBD1. Trimming removed 4 bases from V and 6 bases from J; junction bases left unmatched: 7. CDR1 is SGHRS, CDR2 YFSETQ, per germline. This CDR3 has 14 residues. Here the CDR3 reads CASSLKGQGNGYTF. In DNA, the CDR3 is TGCGCCAGCAGCCTAAAAGGACAGGGGAATGGCTACACCTTC.

This clone has a handful of counts. V usage is TRBV27 and J usage is TRBJ1-1; the match to TRBD1 covers 7 bases. Unmatched junction bases numbered 6, after V lost 0 bases and J lost 5 bases. This CDR3 contains 15 residues. Germline CDR1 is MNHEY and CDR2 is SMNVEV (reference sequence). The CDR3 here is CASSLSAGGYTEAFF. The CDR3 region has the DNA TGTGCCAGCAGTTTATCTGCAGGGGGTTATACTGAAGCTTTCTTT.